Each of the 15 T cell receptor beta chains below was sequenced from the same sample in a study of T cell repertoires in cytomegalovirus infection. TCRdb passed the reads through MiXCR, listing each CDR3 protein once. The repertoire holds more than 300,000 distinct CDR3 sequences, with about 34% as singletons. Which antigens these TCRs recognize remains unknown. The starting material was cultured PBMCs, obtained from culture after CMV antigen stimulation. These receptors were obtained from a human donor in good health (CMV status not recorded). Some clones in this sample may be carry-over from other donors' samples.

This clonotype was counted only a few times. The chain couples TRBV6-2 or TRBV6-3 to TRBJ2-1; a possible D gene is TRBD2 (6 bases). This CDR3 spans 18 amino acids. Germline V gene data show CDR1 as MNHEY and CDR2 as SVGEGT. The V end was cut by 6 bases, the J end by 4 bases, with 25 bases between. The CDR3: CASSYPTTVGSRYNEQFF. The CDR3 DNA reads as TGTGCCAGCAGCTATCCAACAACGGTCGGGAGTAGGTACAATGAGCAGTTCTTC.

V is TRBV12-3 or TRBV12-4 and J is TRBJ2-5; 8 bases align to TRBD1. The ends lost 6 bases at V and 4 bases at J; junction bases unmatched: 7. CDR3 length: 14 residues. The CDR3 loop is CASSGTGPRETQYF. The CDR3 DNA reads TGTGCCAGCAGCGGGACAGGTCCCAGAGAGACCCAGTACTTC.

Only a few counts were recorded for this clonotype. V and J are TRBV6-1 and TRBJ1-2; 9 nucleotides line up with TRBD1. V lost 5 bases to trimming and J lost 8 bases; unmatched junction nucleotides: 6. The germline CDR1 and CDR2 sequences are MNHNS and SASEGT. The CDR3 runs to 13 residues. DNA of the CDR3: TGTGCCAGCAGTATACAGGGGGCGTCCGGCTACACCTTC. Residues: CASSIQGASGYTF.

This clonotype was found a few times. The chain joins TRBV24-1 to TRBJ2-1; the match to TRBD2 covers 9 bases. This CDR3 has 19 residues. V shed 3 bases, J shed 3 bases, and the junction held 14 bases outside the gene matches. From germline, CDR1 is KGHDR and CDR2 SFDVKD. The CDR3 DNA reads as TGTGCCACCAGTGATCCGGCGGCGGGAGGGGTACGAAACTACAATGAGCAGTTCTTC. This translates into CATSDPAAGGVRNYNEQFF.

The chain is built from TRBV7-8 and TRBJ1-1; no firm D call. Germline V gene data show CDR1 as SGHVS and CDR2 as FQNEAQ. This CDR3 has 14 residues. Trimming removed 6 bases at V and 0 bases at J, with 11 bases between. Here the CDR3 DNA reads TGTGCCAGCAGGGGGAGCCAGGTGAACACTGAAGCTTTCTTT. This sequence encodes CASRGSQVNTEAFF.

The chain joins TRBV7-2 to TRBJ2-1; 7 nucleotides align to TRBD1. The CDR3 sequence is 16 residues long. Germline values: CDR1 SGHTA, CDR2 FQGNSA. The V gene end was trimmed by 2 bases and the J gene end by 0 bases; junction bases not matched to a gene: 4. The CDR3 bases are TGTGCCAGCAGCTTAACAGGGGCTAGCTCCTACAATGAGCAGTTCTTC. Residues: CASSLTGASSYNEQFF.

This rearrangement joins TRBV7-2 to TRBJ2-3; D is perhaps TRBD1 or TRBD2 (5 bases each). Trimming shortened V by 5 bases and J by 2 bases, and 11 bases separated the two germline ends. CDR1 and CDR2 (germline): SGHTA, FQGNSA. This CDR3 spans 14 amino acids. CDR3 nucleotides: TGTGCCAGCAGCGTGACCGGGACCACAGATACGCAGTATTTT. As protein: CASSVTGTTDTQYF.

This clonotype occurred once. The chain has TRBV4-1 and TRBJ1-1, with D tentatively TRBD1 (5 bases). CDR3 length: 19 amino acids. The V end was cut by 6 bases, the J end by 1 base, with 27 bases between. Germline V gene sequence: CDR1 MGHRA, CDR2 YSYEKL. The CDR3 protein is CASSPIREGKGRTNTEAFF. For the CDR3, the DNA is TGCGCCAGCAGTCCGATACGCGAGGGAAAGGGGAGAACGAACACTGAAGCTTTCTTT.

V usage is TRBV6-1 and J usage is TRBJ2-7; 8 bases match TRBD1. This CDR3 is built from 11 residues. Germline values: CDR1 MNHNS, CDR2 SASEGT. J was trimmed by 9 bases and V by 6 bases; bases with no gene match: 4. The CDR3 loop is CASSSQGVQYF. In DNA form, the CDR3 reads TGTGCCAGCAGCTCACAGGGGGTGCAGTACTTC.

This clonotype occurred many times. The chain has TRBV7-2 and TRBJ2-2, with 9 nucleotides matching TRBD1. With V trimmed by 3 bases and J by 3 bases, 2 bases remained unmatched. Germline V CDR1 and CDR2: SGHTA, FQGNSA. The CDR3 sequence is 15 residues long. The CDR3 DNA reads TGTGCCAGCAGCTTGGGACAGGGAGACACCGGGGAGCTGTTTTTT. It is translated as CASSLGQGDTGELFF.

In this sample, this clonotype turned up many times. The rearrangement joins TRBV4-2 to TRBJ1-2; possibly TRBD1 for D (5 bases). This CDR3 is built from 13 residues. Germline V gives CDR1 LGHNA, CDR2 YNFKEQ. V dropped 1 base and J dropped 8 bases, with 11 bases sitting between them. The CDR3 DNA reads as TGTGCCAGCAGCCAAGTGGGGGAGTGGGGCTACACCTTC. Translating gives CASSQVGEWGYTF.

This clonotype was seen ten or more times. The chain is built from TRBV7-2 and TRBJ1-2; D remains ambiguous. V gave up 1 base and J gave up 2 bases, with 5 bases separating them. CDR3 length: 13 residues. Per germline, CDR1 SGHTA and CDR2 FQGNSA. Here the CDR3 DNA reads TGTGCCAGCAGCTTAGTCGGGAACTATGGCTACACCTTC. Translation: CASSLVGNYGYTF.

This clonotype was seen a handful of times. This chain links TRBV12-3 or TRBV12-4 with TRBJ1-2, with a possible D match to TRBD1 (5 bases). Trimming cost V 3 bases and J 3 bases, with 14 bases left between them. The CDR3 has 15 amino acids. The CDR3: CASSFGQGGHYGYTF. As DNA, the CDR3 is TGTGCCAGCAGTTTCGGCCAGGGAGGTCACTATGGCTACACCTTC.

V usage is TRBV11-2 and J usage is TRBJ2-1; unclear D gene. The V end was cut by 0 bases, the J end by 8 bases, with 14 bases between. CDR3 length: 15 residues. Germline values: CDR1 SGHAT, CDR2 FQNNGV. The CDR3 loop reads CASSLEKRSRDEQFF. CDR3 coding DNA: TGTGCCAGCAGCTTAGAGAAAAGGTCCCGGGATGAGCAGTTCTTC.

The chain links TRBV29-1 to TRBJ2-5; 10 bases are shared with TRBD2. In germline, CDR1 is SQVTM, CDR2 ANQGSEA. Trimming removed 7 bases from V and 5 bases from J; junction bases left unmatched: 7. The CDR3 is made up of 13 amino acids. CDR3 nucleotides: TGCAGCGCTACAGCGGGAGGGGTGGAGACCCAGTACTTC. Its protein is CSATAGGVETQYF.